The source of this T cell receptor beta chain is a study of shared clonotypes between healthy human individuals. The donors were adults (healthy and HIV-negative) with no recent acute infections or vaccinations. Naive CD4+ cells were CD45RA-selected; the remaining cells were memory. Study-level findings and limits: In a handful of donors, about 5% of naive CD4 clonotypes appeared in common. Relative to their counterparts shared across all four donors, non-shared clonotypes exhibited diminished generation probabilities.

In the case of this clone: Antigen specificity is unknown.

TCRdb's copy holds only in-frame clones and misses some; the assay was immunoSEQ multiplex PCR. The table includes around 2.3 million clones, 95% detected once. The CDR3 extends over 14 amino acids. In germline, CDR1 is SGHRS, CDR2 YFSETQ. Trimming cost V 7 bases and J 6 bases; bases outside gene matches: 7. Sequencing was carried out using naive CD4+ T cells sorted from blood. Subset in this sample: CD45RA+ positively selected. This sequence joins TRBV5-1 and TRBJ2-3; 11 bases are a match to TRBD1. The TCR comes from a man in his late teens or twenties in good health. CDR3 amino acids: CASGQDRGRDTQYF. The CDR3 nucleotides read TGCGCCAGCGGGCAGGACAGGGGGCGCGATACGCAGTATTTT.